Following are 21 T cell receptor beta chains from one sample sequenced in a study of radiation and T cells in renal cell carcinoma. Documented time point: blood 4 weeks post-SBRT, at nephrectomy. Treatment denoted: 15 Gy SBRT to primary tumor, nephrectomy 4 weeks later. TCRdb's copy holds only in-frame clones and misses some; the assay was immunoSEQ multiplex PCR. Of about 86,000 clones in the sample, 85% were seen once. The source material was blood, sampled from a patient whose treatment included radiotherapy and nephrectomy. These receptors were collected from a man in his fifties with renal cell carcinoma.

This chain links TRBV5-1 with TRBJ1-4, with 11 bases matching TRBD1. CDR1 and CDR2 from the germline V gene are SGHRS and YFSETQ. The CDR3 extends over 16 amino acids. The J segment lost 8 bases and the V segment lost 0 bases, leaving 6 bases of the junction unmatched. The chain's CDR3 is CASSLDAGTGGEKLFF. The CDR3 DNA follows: TGCGCCAGCAGCTTGGACGCAGGGACAGGGGGAGAAAAACTGTTTTTT.

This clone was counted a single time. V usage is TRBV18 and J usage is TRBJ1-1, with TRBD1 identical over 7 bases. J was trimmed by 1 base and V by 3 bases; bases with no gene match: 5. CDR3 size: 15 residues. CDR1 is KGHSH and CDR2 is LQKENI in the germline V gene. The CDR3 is CASSPLTGRNTEAFF. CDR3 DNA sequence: TGTGCCAGCTCACCCCTGACAGGGAGGAACACTGAAGCTTTCTTT.

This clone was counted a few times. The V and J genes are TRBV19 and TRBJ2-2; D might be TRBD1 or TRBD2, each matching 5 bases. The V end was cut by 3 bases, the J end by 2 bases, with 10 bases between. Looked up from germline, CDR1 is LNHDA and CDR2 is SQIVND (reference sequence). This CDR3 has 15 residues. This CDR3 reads CASSIWGINTGELFF. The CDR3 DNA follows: TGTGCCAGTAGTATTTGGGGGATTAACACCGGGGAGCTGTTTTTT. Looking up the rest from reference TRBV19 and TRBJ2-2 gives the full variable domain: DGGITQSPKYLFRKEGQNVTLSCEQNLNHDAMYWYRQDPGQGLRLIYYSQIVNDFQKGDIAEGYSVSREKKESFPLTVTSAQKNPTAFYLCASSIWGINTGELFFGEGSRLTVL.

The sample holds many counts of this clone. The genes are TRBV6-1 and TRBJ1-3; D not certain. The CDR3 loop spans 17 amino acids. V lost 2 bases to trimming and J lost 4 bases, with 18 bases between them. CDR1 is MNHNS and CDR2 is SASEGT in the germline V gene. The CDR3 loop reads CASSEMLQVGTGNTIYF. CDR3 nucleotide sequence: TGTGCCAGCAGTGAAATGCTCCAGGTCGGTACGGGAAACACCATATATTTT.

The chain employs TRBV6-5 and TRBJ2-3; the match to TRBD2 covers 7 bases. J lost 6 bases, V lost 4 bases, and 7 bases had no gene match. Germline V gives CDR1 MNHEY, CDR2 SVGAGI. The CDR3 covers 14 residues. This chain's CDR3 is CASSLGLPVDTQYF. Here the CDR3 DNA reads TGTGCCAGCAGTTTGGGACTACCCGTCGATACGCAGTATTTT.

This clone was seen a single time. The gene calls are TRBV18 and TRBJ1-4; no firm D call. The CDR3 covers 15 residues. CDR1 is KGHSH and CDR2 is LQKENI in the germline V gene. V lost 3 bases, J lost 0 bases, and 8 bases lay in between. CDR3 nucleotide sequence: TGTGCCAGCTCACCGGACGGAGCAACTAATGAAAAACTGTTTTTT. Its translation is CASSPDGATNEKLFF.

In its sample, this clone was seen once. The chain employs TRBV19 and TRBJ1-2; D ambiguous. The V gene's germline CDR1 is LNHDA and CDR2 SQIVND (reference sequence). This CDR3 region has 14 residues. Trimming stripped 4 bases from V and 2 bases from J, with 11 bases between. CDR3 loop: CASSRAGRNYGYTF. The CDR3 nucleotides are TGTGCCAGTAGTAGGGCTGGGAGGAACTATGGCTACACCTTC.

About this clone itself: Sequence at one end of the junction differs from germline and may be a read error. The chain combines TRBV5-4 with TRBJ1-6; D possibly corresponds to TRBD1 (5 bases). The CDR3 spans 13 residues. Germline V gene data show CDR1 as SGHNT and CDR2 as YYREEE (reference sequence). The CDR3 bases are TGTGCCAGCAGCCCGGGACTTCTACAACCCCCCCACTTT. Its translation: CASSPGLLQPPHF.

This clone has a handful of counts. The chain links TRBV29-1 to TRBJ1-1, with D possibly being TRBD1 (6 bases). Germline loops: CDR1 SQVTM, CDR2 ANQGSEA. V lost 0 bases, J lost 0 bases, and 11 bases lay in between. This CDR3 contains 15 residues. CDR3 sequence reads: CSVEDAGTMNTEAFF. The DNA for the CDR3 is TGCAGCGTTGAAGACGCGGGGACAATGAACACTGAAGCTTTCTTT.

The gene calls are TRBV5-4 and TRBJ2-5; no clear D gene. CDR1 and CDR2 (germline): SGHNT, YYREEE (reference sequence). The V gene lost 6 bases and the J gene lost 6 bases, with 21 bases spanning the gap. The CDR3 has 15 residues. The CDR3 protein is CASNRGGPEKKTQYF. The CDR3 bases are TGTGCCAGCAACCGCGGTGGGCCTGAGAAAAAGACCCAGTACTTC.

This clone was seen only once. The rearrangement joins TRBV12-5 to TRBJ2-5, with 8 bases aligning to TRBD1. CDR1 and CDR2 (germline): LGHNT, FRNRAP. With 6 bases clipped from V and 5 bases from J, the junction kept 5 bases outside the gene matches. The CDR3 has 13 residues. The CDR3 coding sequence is TGTGCTAGTGGGCAGGGGGCTGGGGAGACCCAGTACTTC. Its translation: CASGQGAGETQYF.

The CDR3 sequence: CASSYGGVLTYEQYF. The CDR3 DNA follows: TGTGCCAGCAGTTACGGGGGAGTCCTTACCTACGAGCAGTACTTC. The chain is built from TRBV6-5 and TRBJ2-7; D possibly uses TRBD1 or TRBD2 (5 bases each). Germline assignment: CDR1 MNHEY and CDR2 SVGAGI. Trimming stripped 2 bases from V and 2 bases from J, with 13 bases between. This CDR3 spans 15 amino acids.

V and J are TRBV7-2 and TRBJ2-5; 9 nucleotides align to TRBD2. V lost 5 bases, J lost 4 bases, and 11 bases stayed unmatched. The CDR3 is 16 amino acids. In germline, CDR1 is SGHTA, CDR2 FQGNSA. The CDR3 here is CASSRNSGGRGETQYF. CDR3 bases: TGTGCCAGCAGCCGAAATAGCGGGGGTCGCGGAGAGACCCAGTACTTC.

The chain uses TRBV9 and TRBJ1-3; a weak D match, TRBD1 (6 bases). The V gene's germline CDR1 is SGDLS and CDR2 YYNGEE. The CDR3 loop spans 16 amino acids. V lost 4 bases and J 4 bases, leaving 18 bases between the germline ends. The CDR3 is CASSFNGGALGNTIYF. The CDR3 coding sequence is TGTGCCAGCAGCTTCAATGGGGGGGCGCTCGGAAACACCATATATTTT.

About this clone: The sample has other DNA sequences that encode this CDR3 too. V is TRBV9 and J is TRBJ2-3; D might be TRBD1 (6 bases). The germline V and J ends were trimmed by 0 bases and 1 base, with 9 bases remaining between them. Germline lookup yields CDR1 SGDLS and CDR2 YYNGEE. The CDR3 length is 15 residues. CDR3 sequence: CASSVEQGRTDTQYF. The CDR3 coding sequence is TGTGCCAGCAGCGTAGAACAGGGTCGCACAGATACGCAGTATTTT. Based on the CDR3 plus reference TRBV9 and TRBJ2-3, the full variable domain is DSGVTQTPKHLITATGQRVTLRCSPRSGDLSVYWYQQSLDQGLQFLIQYYNGEERAKGNILERFSAQQFPDLHSELNLSSLELGDSALYFCASSVEQGRTDTQYFGPGTRLTVL.

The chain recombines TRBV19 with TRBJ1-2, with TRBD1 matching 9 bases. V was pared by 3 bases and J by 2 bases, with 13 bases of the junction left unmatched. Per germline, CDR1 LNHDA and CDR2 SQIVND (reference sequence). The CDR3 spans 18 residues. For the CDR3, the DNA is TGTGCCAGTAGTATTATCACCGGGACAGGGATTGAAAACTATGGCTACACCTTC. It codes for CASSIITGTGIENYGYTF.

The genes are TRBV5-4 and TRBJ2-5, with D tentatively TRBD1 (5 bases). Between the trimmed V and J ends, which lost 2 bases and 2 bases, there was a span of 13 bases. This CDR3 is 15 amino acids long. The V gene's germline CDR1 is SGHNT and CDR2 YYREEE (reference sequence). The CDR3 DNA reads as TGTGCCAGCAGCTTATGGGGCGTTTGGCAAGAGACCCAGTACTTC. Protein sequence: CASSLWGVWQETQYF.

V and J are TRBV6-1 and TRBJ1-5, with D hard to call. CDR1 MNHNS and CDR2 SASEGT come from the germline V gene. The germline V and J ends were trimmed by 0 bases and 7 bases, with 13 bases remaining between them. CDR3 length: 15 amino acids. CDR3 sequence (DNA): TGTGCCAGCAGTGAAGCGCAGTCGATTTGGCAGCCCCAGCATTTT. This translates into CASSEAQSIWQPQHF.

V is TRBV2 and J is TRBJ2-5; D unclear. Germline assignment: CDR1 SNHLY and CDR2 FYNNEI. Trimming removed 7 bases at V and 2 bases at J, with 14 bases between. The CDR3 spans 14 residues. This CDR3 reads CASNPSIVQETQYF. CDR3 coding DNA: TGTGCCAGCAACCCGAGTATAGTGCAAGAGACCCAGTACTTC.

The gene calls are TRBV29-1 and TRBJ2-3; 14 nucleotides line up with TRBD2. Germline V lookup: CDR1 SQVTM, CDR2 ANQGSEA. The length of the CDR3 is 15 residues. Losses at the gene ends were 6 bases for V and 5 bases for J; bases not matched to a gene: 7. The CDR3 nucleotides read TGCAGCGTGGAGACTAGCGGGAGGGCCTTAGATACGCAGTATTTT. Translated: CSVETSGRALDTQYF.

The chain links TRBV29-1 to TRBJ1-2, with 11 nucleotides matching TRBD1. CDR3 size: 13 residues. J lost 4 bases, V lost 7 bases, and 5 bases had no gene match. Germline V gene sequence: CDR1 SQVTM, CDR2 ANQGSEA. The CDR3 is CSAGQGVIYGYTF. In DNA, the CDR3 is TGCAGCGCGGGACAGGGGGTAATCTATGGCTACACCTTC.